This TCR beta chain emerged from a study of blood T cells in healthy people across ages. Study-level findings and limits: Versus aged donors, long-lived donors had higher diversity and more naive CD4+ cells. With age, beta diversity per million T cells declined roughly linearly, significantly by approximately 40.

Combining a sample-barcoded 5' primer with a J-beta primer mix, a second PCR ran for 7 to 11 cycles. Each CDR3 protein gets one entry after TCRdb re-called the 5' RACE reads with MiXCR. The data contain some 880,000 distinct CDR3 sequences, roughly 40% of them singletons. Remarks on this clonotype: As yet, its antigen is unknown.

Roughly 10 milliliters of peripheral blood were drawn from each donor. The source of this sequence is a man aged 18 to 35 in good health. The sequencing input was blood.

For the CDR3, the DNA is TGTGCCACCAGCAGAGATATTGGAACGACTAATGAAAAACTGTTTTTT. Translating it yields CATSRDIGTTNEKLFF. The V gene is TRBV15, the J gene TRBJ1-4, with D unclear. The CDR3 has 16 residues. From germline, CDR1 is LNHNV and CDR2 YYDKDF (reference sequence). The V end lost 0 bases, the J end lost 2 bases, and 10 bases lay between the germline ends.